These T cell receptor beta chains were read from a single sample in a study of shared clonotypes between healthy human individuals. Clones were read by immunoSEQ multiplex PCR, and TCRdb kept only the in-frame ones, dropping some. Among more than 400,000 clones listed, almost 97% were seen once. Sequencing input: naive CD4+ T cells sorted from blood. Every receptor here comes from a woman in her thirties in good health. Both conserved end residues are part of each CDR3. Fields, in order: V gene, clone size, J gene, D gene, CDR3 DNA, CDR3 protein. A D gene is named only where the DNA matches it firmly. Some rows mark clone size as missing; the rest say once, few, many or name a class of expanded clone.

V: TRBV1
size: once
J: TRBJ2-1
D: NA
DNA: TGCACCAGCAGCGTAAGGTTTGTGGGACTTAGCAATGAGCAGTTCTTC
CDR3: CTSSVRFVGLSNEQFF

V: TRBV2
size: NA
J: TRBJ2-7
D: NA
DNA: TGTGCCAGCGGGACGCGACAGGACGAGCAGTACTTC
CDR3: CASGTRQDEQYF

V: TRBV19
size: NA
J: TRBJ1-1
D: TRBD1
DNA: TGTGCCAGTAGTAAGGGACAGTTGAACACTGAAGCTTTCTTT
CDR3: CASSKGQLNTEAFF

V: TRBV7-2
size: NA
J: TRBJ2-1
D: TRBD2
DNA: TGTGCCAGCAGCCCGCTAGGCGGGAGACCTTACAATGAGCAGTTCTTC
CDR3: CASSPLGGRPYNEQFF

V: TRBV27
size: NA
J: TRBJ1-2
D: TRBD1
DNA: TGTGCCAGCAGTTCACAGGGGGCGGCGGTCTATGGCTACACCTTC
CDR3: CASSSQGAAVYGYTF

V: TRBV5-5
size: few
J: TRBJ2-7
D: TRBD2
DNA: TGTGCCAGCAGCTTGGCTAGCGGGAGTTACGAGCAGTACTTC
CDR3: CASSLASGSYEQYF

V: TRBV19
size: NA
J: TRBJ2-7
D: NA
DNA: TGTGCCAGTAGTATAGCACCAGGGTCCGCCTACGAGCAGTACTTC
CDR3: CASSIAPGSAYEQYF

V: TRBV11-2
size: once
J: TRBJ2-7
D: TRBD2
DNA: TGTGCCAGCAGCTTCGCTAGCGGCCCAACGAGCTCCTACGAGCAGTACTTC
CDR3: CASSFASGPTSSYEQYF

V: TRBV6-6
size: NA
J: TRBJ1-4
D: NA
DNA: TGTGCCAGCAGGCTGACAGGAAATGAAAAACTGTTTTTT
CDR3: CASRLTGNEKLFF

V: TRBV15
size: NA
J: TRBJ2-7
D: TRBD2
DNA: TGTGCCACCAGCAGGTTCCTGACTAGCGGGAGTTTTCGGTTCGAATACGAGCAGTACTTC
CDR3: CATSRFLTSGSFRFEYEQYF

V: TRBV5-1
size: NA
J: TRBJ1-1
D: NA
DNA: TGCGCCAGCAGCTTGGGGGCAAGCCAGAACACTGAAGCTTTCTTT
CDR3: CASSLGASQNTEAFF

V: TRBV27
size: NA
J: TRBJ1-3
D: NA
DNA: TGTGCCAGCAGTTTTCTCGGTGAGGGCCCGGGAAACACCATATATTTT
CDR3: CASSFLGEGPGNTIYF

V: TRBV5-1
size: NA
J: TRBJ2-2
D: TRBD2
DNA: TGCGCCAGCACTCAGACTAGCGGGAGCCCGACCGGGGAGCTGTTTTTT
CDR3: CASTQTSGSPTGELFF

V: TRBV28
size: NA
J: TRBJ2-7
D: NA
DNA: TGTGCCAGCAGTGCTGAGGGTCCATCGTACGAGCAGTACTTC
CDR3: CASSAEGPSYEQYF

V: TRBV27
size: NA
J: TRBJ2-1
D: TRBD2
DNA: TGTGCCAGCGGGGCAGGGAGGACTAGCGGGAGAAATGAGCAGTTCTTC
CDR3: CASGAGRTSGRNEQFF

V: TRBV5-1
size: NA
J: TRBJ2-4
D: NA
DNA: TGCGCCAGCAGCTTGGCCGGAGGTGGTGTAAACATTCAGTACTTC
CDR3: CASSLAGGGVNIQYF

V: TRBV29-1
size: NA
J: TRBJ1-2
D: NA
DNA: TGCAGCGTTGGACTTCTCCCCCCTAACTATGGCTACACCTTC
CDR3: CSVGLLPPNYGYTF

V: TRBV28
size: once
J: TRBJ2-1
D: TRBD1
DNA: TGTGCCAGCAGGGCAGGGGGCTACGAGCAGTTCTTC
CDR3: CASRAGGYEQFF

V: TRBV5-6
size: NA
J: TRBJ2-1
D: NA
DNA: TGTGCCAGCAGCTTGGCCATGGTAAATGAGCAGTTCTTC
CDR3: CASSLAMVNEQFF

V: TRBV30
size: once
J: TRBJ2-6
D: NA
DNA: TGTGCCTGGCAGCCAACCCGTGTTTTGTCTGGGGCCAACGTCCTGACTTTC
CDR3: CAWQPTRVLSGANVLTF

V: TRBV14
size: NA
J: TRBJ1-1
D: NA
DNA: TGTGCCAGCAGCCGGGTAGGGTACACTGAAGCTTTCTTT
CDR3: CASSRVGYTEAFF

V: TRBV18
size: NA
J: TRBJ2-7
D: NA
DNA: TGTGCCAGCTCACCACACGATCCTAGCGTGCCTTCCTACGAGCAGTACTTC
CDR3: CASSPHDPSVPSYEQYF

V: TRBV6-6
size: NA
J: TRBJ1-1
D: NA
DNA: TGTGCCAGCAATAACCCAGGGTCTGAAGCTTTCTTT
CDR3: CASNNPGSEAFF

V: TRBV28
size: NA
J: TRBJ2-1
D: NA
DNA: TGTGCCAGCAGTACAGGTCGGACTCCTCTCCTCCTATATGAGCAGTTCTTC
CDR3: CASSTGRTPLLLYEQFF

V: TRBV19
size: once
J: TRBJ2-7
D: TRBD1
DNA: TGTGCCAGTACCCCGGGACAGGCCTCCTACGAGCAGTACTTC
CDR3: CASTPGQASYEQYF

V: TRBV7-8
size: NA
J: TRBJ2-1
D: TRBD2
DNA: TGTGCCAGCAGCCCAGAAGCGGGAGCCTTGATTAATGAGCAGTTCTTC
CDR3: CASSPEAGALINEQFF

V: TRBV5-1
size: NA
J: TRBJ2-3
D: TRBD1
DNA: TGCGCCAGCAGCAAGGGACAGGGGGCAACGGGTTTGGAAGATACGCAGTATTTT
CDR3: CASSKGQGATGLEDTQYF

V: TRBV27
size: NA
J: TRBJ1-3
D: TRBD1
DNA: TGTGCCAGCAGTTTACGACAGGGAGGAAACACCATATATTTT
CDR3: CASSLRQGGNTIYF

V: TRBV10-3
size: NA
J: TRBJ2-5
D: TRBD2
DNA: TGTGCCATCAGTGAGCCCGGACTAGCGGGAGGGCTACAAGAGACCCAGTACTTC
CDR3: CAISEPGLAGGLQETQYF

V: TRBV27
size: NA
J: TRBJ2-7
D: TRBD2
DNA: TGTGCCAGCAGCCTAATAGCGGGAGCCTCCTACGAGCAGTACTTC
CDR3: CASSLIAGASYEQYF

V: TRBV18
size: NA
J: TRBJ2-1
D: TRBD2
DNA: TGTGCCAGCTCACCCGGGACTAGCGGGTACAATGAGCAGTTCTTC
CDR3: CASSPGTSGYNEQFF

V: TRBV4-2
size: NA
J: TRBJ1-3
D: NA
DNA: TGTGCCAGCAGCTTCGGACGGAACTCTGGAAACACCATATATTTT
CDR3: CASSFGRNSGNTIYF

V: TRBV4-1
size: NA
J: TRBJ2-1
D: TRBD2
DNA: TGCGCCAGCAGCGCCGGACTAGCGGGGAAGGTCCTTTACAATGAGCAGTTCTTC
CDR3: CASSAGLAGKVLYNEQFF

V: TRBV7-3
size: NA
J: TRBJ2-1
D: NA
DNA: TGTGCCAGCAGCTTAACGCCCAGCGACAATGAGCAGTTCTTC
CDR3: CASSLTPSDNEQFF

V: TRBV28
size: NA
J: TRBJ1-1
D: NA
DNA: TGTGCCAGCAGTTTACTGACAGAGCCGGACACTGAAGCTTTCTTT
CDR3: CASSLLTEPDTEAFF

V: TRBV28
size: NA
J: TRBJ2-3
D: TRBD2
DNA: TGTGCCAGCAGTTTACAGTCGGGACTAGCGGGAGTCGGCGGCACAGATACGCAGTATTTT
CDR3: CASSLQSGLAGVGGTDTQYF